A selection of T cell receptor beta chains follows, all from one sample in a study of blood T cell repertoires in COVID-19. Assay: immunoSEQ multiplex PCR; the TCRdb copy retains only in-frame clones and omits some. Here the sample spans hundreds of thousands of clones, less than 90% being singletons. The sequenced sample was peripheral blood. The receptors shown here come from a woman aged 55-69 years with COVID-19, enrolled during active disease. Both conserved end residues are part of each CDR3. Fields, in order: J gene, V gene, clone size, D gene, CDR3 DNA, CDR3 protein. D genes are given only for firm matches. Clone size appears in some rows only: once, few, many, or a class for an expanded clone.

J gene: TRBJ2-3
V gene: TRBV6-6
clone size: -
D gene: TRBD1
CDR3 DNA: TGTGCCAGCAGATACGGGACAGGCCCTAGCACAGATACGCAGTATTTT
CDR3 protein: CASRYGTGPSTDTQYF

J gene: TRBJ2-7
V gene: TRBV9
clone size: once
D gene: TRBD2
CDR3 DNA: TGTGCCAGCAGCCCTCCTCAGCGAGCGGGGGGGCTCTACGAGCAGTACTTC
CDR3 protein: CASSPPQRAGGLYEQYF

J gene: TRBJ2-3
V gene: TRBV4-1
clone size: once
D gene: TRBD2
CDR3 DNA: TGCGCCAGCAGCCAAGATGGGGGACTAGCCCGTCCCGGCACAGATACGCAGTATTTT
CDR3 protein: CASSQDGGLARPGTDTQYF

J gene: TRBJ1-2
V gene: TRBV5-4
clone size: -
D gene: -
CDR3 DNA: TGTGCCAGCAGCCGCCCCGGGGGTGGCTACACCTTC
CDR3 protein: CASSRPGGGYTF

J gene: TRBJ2-5
V gene: TRBV11-3
clone size: -
D gene: TRBD2
CDR3 DNA: TGTGCCAGCAGCCTAGCGGGGGGGCCCCGGGAGACCCAGTACTTC
CDR3 protein: CASSLAGGPRETQYF

J gene: TRBJ1-1
V gene: TRBV5-5
clone size: -
D gene: TRBD1
CDR3 DNA: TGTGCCAGCAGCTCTAGACAGGGGGCCACTGAAGCTTTCTTT
CDR3 protein: CASSSRQGATEAFF

J gene: TRBJ1-2
V gene: TRBV2
clone size: -
D gene: TRBD1
CDR3 DNA: TGTGCCAGCAGTGCCACAGGGGGCTATGGCTACACCTTC
CDR3 protein: CASSATGGYGYTF

J gene: TRBJ1-3
V gene: TRBV7-8
clone size: few
D gene: -
CDR3 DNA: TGTGCCAGCAGCTTAACGCTTACTAACTCTGGAAACACCATATATTTT
CDR3 protein: CASSLTLTNSGNTIYF

J gene: TRBJ1-5
V gene: TRBV7-9
clone size: -
D gene: -
CDR3 DNA: TGTGCCAGCAGCCCCGCCCGGGGGGACAATCAGCCCCAGCATTTT
CDR3 protein: CASSPARGDNQPQHF

J gene: TRBJ1-1
V gene: TRBV5-1
clone size: -
D gene: -
CDR3 DNA: TGCGCCAGCAGCTTGAGTTCCGCGGGGAGAACTGAAGCTTTCTTT
CDR3 protein: CASSLSSAGRTEAFF

J gene: TRBJ1-3
V gene: TRBV4-2
clone size: -
D gene: TRBD1
CDR3 DNA: TGTGCCAGCAGCCAAGAGAGAGGGGGCTTGTTGACGGGGTTGGACACCATATATTTT
CDR3 protein: CASSQERGGLLTGLDTIYF

J gene: TRBJ1-6
V gene: TRBV19
clone size: -
D gene: -
CDR3 DNA: TGTGCCAGTACTCGGACAGAGATTAATTCACCCCTCCACTTT
CDR3 protein: CASTRTEINSPLHF

J gene: TRBJ1-2
V gene: TRBV6-2/TRBV6-3
clone size: -
D gene: -
CDR3 DNA: TGTGCCAGCAGTCCGTTCAGGGGTAGCTATGGCTACACCTTC
CDR3 protein: CASSPFRGSYGYTF

J gene: TRBJ1-2
V gene: TRBV3-1/TRBV3-2
clone size: -
D gene: TRBD1
CDR3 DNA: TGTGCCAGCAGCCCCGGGACAGGGAGCTATGGCTACACCTTC
CDR3 protein: CASSPGTGSYGYTF

J gene: TRBJ2-5
V gene: TRBV6-6
clone size: -
D gene: TRBD2
CDR3 DNA: TGTGCCAGCAGATCCCCCGGGGCGGGGGGCCAAGAGACCCAGTACTTC
CDR3 protein: CASRSPGAGGQETQYF

J gene: TRBJ2-1
V gene: TRBV3-1/TRBV3-2
clone size: -
D gene: TRBD2
CDR3 DNA: TGTGCCAGCAGCCAAGGAGCGGGGGGGGTTTATGAGCAGTTCTTC
CDR3 protein: CASSQGAGGVYEQFF

J gene: TRBJ1-5
V gene: TRBV3-1/TRBV3-2
clone size: -
D gene: TRBD1
CDR3 DNA: TGTGCCAGCAGCCAATCAGACAGGGGGAGCAATCAGCCCCAGCATTTT
CDR3 protein: CASSQSDRGSNQPQHF

J gene: TRBJ2-3
V gene: TRBV5-1
clone size: -
D gene: TRBD1
CDR3 DNA: TGCGCCAGCAGTCGCCGGGACAGGGGAGATACGCAGTATTTT
CDR3 protein: CASSRRDRGDTQYF

J gene: TRBJ2-1
V gene: TRBV18
clone size: -
D gene: TRBD2
CDR3 DNA: TGTGCCAGCTCACCAGCTCTTAGCGGGGGTCATGAGCAGTTCTTC
CDR3 protein: CASSPALSGGHEQFF

J gene: TRBJ2-7
V gene: TRBV11-1
clone size: -
D gene: -
CDR3 DNA: TGTGCCAGCAGCTCAGGGAGGACCTACGAGCAGTACTTC
CDR3 protein: CASSSGRTYEQYF

J gene: TRBJ2-7
V gene: TRBV6-5
clone size: -
D gene: -
CDR3 DNA: TGTGCCAGCAGTACCCGACAGGCCTACGAGCAGTACTTC
CDR3 protein: CASSTRQAYEQYF

J gene: TRBJ1-1
V gene: TRBV7-9
clone size: -
D gene: -
CDR3 DNA: TGTGCCAGCAGCTTGCGGGGGCGCCTCAACACTGAAGCTTTCTTT
CDR3 protein: CASSLRGRLNTEAFF

J gene: TRBJ2-5
V gene: TRBV12-5
clone size: -
D gene: TRBD2
CDR3 DNA: TGTGCTAGTGGTTTGACGCCAAAAGCGGGGGGTGATCAAGAGACCCAGTACTTC
CDR3 protein: CASGLTPKAGGDQETQYF

J gene: TRBJ2-7
V gene: TRBV28
clone size: -
D gene: TRBD2
CDR3 DNA: TGTGCCAGCCGCGGGGCTAGCGGGGTATCCTACGAGCAGTACTTC
CDR3 protein: CASRGASGVSYEQYF